This T cell receptor (beta chain) was found in a study of shared clonotypes between healthy human individuals. Note on this clone: Antigen specificity is unknown.

Findings and caveats of the study: Clonotype sharing among donors, it was expected, would be affected by sequencing depth.

Cells designated naive CD8 were CD45RO-negative and were positively selected for CCR7, with terminally differentiated effector memory CD45RA+ cells excluded. All donors were Caucasian adults living in Nashville, Tennessee. At the deep level, the assay was run. Produced via immunoSEQ multiplex PCR; TCRdb's table is partial and in-frame only. This sample carries roughly 550,000 clones, about 95% of them seen once, and the ten largest clones take roughly 0.1%. Germline V lookup: CDR1 SEHNR, CDR2 FQNEAQ (reference sequence). The CDR3 extends over 15 amino acids. The V end lost 3 bases, the J end lost 4 bases, and 16 bases lay between the germline ends.

The genes are TRBV7-9 and TRBJ2-7; D is possibly TRBD2 (5 bases). The sequenced material came from naive CD8+ T cells sorted from blood. This TCR came from a woman aged 25 to 39 in good health. In nucleotides, the CDR3 is TGTGCCAGCAGCTTTGGACTCCCTAAGGGTTACGAGCAGTACTTC. This gives the protein CASSFGLPKGYEQYF.